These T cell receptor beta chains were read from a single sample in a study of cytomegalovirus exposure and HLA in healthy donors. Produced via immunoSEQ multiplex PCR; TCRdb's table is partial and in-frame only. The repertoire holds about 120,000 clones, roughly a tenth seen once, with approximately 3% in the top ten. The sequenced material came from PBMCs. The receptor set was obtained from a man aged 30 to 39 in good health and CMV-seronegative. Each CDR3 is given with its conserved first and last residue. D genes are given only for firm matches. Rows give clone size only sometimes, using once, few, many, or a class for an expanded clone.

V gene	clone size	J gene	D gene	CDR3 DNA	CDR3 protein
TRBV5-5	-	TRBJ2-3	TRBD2	TGTGCCAGCAGCGAGGAGGTTCGGCGGGGGGGCCTAGATACGCAGTATTTT	CASSEEVRRGGLDTQYF
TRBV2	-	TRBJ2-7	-	TGTGCCAGCAGCCCAGGGGAGCGCCCGCAGTACTTC	CASSPGERPQYF
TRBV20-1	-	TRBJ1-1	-	TGCAGTGGAGGACAAGGGCGTGAAGCTTTCTTT	CSGGQGREAFF
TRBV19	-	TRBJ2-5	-	TGTGCCACTTCGGACAGAAAAGAGACCCAGTACTTC	CATSDRKETQYF
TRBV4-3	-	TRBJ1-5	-	TGCGCCAGCAGCCAAGACGCATCAGGTGCCGGGAGGCAGCCCCAGCATTTT	CASSQDASGAGRQPQHF
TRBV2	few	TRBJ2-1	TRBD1	TGTGCCAGCAGCCAGGGGACAGGGGAGCAGTTCTTC	CASSQGTGEQFF
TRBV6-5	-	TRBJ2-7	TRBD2	TGTGCCAGCACCACTCGCGGGGGTCACGAGCAGTACTTC	CASTTRGGHEQYF
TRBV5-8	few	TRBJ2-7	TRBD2	TGTGCCAGCAGCTTGGGGGGACTAGGGAACACCTACGAGCAGTACTTC	CASSLGGLGNTYEQYF
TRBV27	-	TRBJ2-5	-	TGTGCCAGCCGCGGGGCGGGGGAGACCCAGTACTTC	CASRGAGETQYF
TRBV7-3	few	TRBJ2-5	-	TGTGCCAGCAGCTTGACAGTCCAAGAGACCCAGTACTTC	CASSLTVQETQYF
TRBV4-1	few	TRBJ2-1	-	TGCGCCAGCAGCCAAGATTCAGAGGGTAGCACCTACAATGAGCAGTTCTTC	CASSQDSEGSTYNEQFF
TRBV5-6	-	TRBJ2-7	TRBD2	TGTGCCAGCAGCTTACTAGCGGGGGGCCCAATCTCCTACGAGCAGTACTTC	CASSLLAGGPISYEQYF
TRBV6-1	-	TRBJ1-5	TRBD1	TGTGCCAGCAGTGTTAGGTCACCCCAGGGGGCCGAGGGCAATCAGCCCCAGCATTTT	CASSVRSPQGAEGNQPQHF
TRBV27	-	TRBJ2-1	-	TGTGCCAGCTTTGACACGTACAATGAGCAGTTCTTC	CASFDTYNEQFF
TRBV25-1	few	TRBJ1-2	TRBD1	TGTGCCAGCAGTCCTCACGGACAGGGGGCTTATGGCTACACCTTC	CASSPHGQGAYGYTF
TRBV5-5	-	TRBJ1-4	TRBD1	TGTGCCAGCAGCTCGGGACAGGGAAATGAAAAACTGTTTTTT	CASSSGQGNEKLFF
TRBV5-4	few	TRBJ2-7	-	TGTGCCAGCAGCTTACAGACCCTATCCTACGAGCAGTACTTC	CASSLQTLSYEQYF
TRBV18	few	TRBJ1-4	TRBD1	TGTGCCAGCTCACCACGAGAAGGGACAGGGGTTAATGAAAAACTGTTTTTT	CASSPREGTGVNEKLFF
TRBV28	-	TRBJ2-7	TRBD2	TGTGCCAGCAGTTTAATCGTGGCGGGAGTAGGAGAGCAGTACTTC	CASSLIVAGVGEQYF
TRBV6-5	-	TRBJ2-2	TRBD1	TGTGCCAGCAGTTACGGACAGGGATTAACATCCGGGGAGCTGTTTTTT	CASSYGQGLTSGELFF
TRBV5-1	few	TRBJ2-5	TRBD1	TGCGCCAGCAGCCCCGGGACAGGGGGCATGGAGACCCAGTACTTC	CASSPGTGGMETQYF
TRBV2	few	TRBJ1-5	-	TGTGCCAGCAGCACTAGCCCGGGATCTAGCAATCAGCCCCAGCATTTT	CASSTSPGSSNQPQHF
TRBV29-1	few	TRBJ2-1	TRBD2	TGCAGCGTTGATAAGCGGGGCTCCTACAATGAGCAGTTCTTC	CSVDKRGSYNEQFF
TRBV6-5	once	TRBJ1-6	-	TGTGCCAGCAGTTACGATGCAGGGAATTCACCCCTCCACTTT	CASSYDAGNSPLHF
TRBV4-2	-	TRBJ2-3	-	TGTGCCAGCAGCCAATCAGTAACAGATACGCAGTATTTT	CASSQSVTDTQYF
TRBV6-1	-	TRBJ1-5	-	TGTGCCAGCGGTAACTACCAGCCCCAGCATTTT	CASGNYQPQHF
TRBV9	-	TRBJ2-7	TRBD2	TGTGCCTGCAGCGCCCATAGCGGGAGGGCCCAAGAGCAGTACTTC	CACSAHSGRAQEQYF
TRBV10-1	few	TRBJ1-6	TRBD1	TGCGCCAGCAGTCTGGACAGGGTGGATTCACCCCTCCACTTT	CASSLDRVDSPLHF
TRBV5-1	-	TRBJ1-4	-	TGCGCCAGCAGCCCCAGGGGTACTAATGAAAAACTGTTTTTT	CASSPRGTNEKLFF
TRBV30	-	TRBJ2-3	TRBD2	TGTGCCTGGAGTCCCCCGGGACTAGCGGGTTATACGCAGTATTTT	CAWSPPGLAGYTQYF
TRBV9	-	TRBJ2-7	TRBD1	TGTGCCAGCAGCGAACGACAGGGGAACGAGCAGTACTTC	CASSERQGNEQYF
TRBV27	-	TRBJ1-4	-	TGTGCCAGCAGTTCAGGTCTCTTGGAAAAACTGTTTTTT	CASSSGLLEKLFF
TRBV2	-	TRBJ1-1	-	TGTGCCAGCAAGGGGACTATTGAAGCTTTCTTT	CASKGTIEAFF
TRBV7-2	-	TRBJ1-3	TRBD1	TGTGCCAGCAGCTCCGGAGGAGGGGGCGGCTCATCCATATATTTT	CASSSGGGGGSSIYF
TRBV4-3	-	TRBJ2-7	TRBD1	TGCGCCAGCAGCCAAGATGACGGACAGGGAGCCTACGAGCAGTACTTC	CASSQDDGQGAYEQYF
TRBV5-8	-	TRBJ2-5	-	TGTGCCAGCAGCCACGGACCGGGGGACCAAGAGACCCAGTACTTC	CASSHGPGDQETQYF
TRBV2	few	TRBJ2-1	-	TGTGCCAGCAGTGAATCCAGGGTAAATGAGCAGTTCTTC	CASSESRVNEQFF
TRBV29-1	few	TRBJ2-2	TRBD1	TGCAGCGTTCGGGACAGGAGACGGCCCGGGGAGCTGTTTTTT	CSVRDRRRPGELFF
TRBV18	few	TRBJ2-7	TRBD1	TGTGCCAGCTCACCAAGAACTGGGACAGGGGTCCGCGAGCAGTACTTC	CASSPRTGTGVREQYF
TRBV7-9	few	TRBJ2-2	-	TGTGCCAGCAGCTTACAGGGGTACACCGGGGAGCTGTTTTTT	CASSLQGYTGELFF
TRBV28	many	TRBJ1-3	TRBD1	TGTGCCAGCAGTTTCCAGGGGGAGGGAAACACCATATATTTT	CASSFQGEGNTIYF
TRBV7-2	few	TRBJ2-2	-	TGTGCCAGCCCTCCAGGGCCCGGAACCGGGGAGCTGTTTTTT	CASPPGPGTGELFF
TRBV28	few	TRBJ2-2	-	TGTGCCAGCAGTTTGCAGAGGGATTGGGACGGGGAGCTGTTTTTT	CASSLQRDWDGELFF
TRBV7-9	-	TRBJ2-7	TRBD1	TGTGCCAGCACCCCCGGGACAGGGATAGAGCAGTACTTC	CASTPGTGIEQYF
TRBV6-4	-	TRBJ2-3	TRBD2	TGTGCCAGCAGTGAGCGGGAGCAAGATACGCAGTATTTT	CASSEREQDTQYF
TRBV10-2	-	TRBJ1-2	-	TGCGCCAGCAGTAAACAGGATAACTATGGCTACACCTTC	CASSKQDNYGYTF
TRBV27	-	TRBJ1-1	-	TGTGCCAGCGGGCGTACTGAAGCTTTCTTT	CASGRTEAFF
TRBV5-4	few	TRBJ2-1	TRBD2	TGTGCCAGCAGCACCCGGCGGGAGGGTTACAATGAGCAGTTCTTC	CASSTRREGYNEQFF
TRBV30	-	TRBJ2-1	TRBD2	TGTGCCTGGAGTGTAAGCGGGAGTACGTACAATGAGCAGTTCTTC	CAWSVSGSTYNEQFF
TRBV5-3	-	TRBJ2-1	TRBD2	TGTGCCAGAACTAGCGGGACCTTGGGGGAGCAGTTCTTC	CARTSGTLGEQFF
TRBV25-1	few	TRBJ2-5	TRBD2	TGTGCCAGCAGTGAGTTGGCTAGCGGGACCCAAGAGACCCAGTACTTC	CASSELASGTQETQYF
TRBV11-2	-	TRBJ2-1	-	TGTGCCAGCAGCGGCCCGGGTAGCTCCTACAATGAGCAGTTCTTC	CASSGPGSSYNEQFF
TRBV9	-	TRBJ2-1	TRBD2	TGTGCCAGCAGCGTAGGATCCGGGACTAGCGGGGGTAGCTCCTACAATGAGCAGTTCTTC	CASSVGSGTSGGSSYNEQFF
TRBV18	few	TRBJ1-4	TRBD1	TGTGCCAGCTCACCACTTGACAGGGGTCACGAAAAACTGTTTTTT	CASSPLDRGHEKLFF
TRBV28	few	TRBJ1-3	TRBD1	TGTGCCAGCAGGACCTGGGACAGCTCTGGAAACACCATATATTTT	CASRTWDSSGNTIYF
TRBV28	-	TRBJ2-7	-	TGTGCCAGCAGTTTACCCGGACGTAGGGGCTCCTACGAGCAGTACTTC	CASSLPGRRGSYEQYF
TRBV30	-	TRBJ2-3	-	TGTGCCTGGAGTGTGCAGGGCGCGAGAGATACGCAGTATTTT	CAWSVQGARDTQYF